The present T cell receptor beta chain was sequenced within a study of T-cell memory formation after mild COVID-19. General study results and limits: CD8+ contracting clones occupied EMRA, while CD4+ ones occupied mainly CM and EM.

The germline V gene encodes CDR1 MNHEY and CDR2 SVGAGI. Between the trimmed V and J ends, which lost 6 bases and 8 bases, there was a span of 16 bases. The CDR3 has 13 residues. Constant-segment primers served in 5'RACE that generated TCR alpha and TCR beta cDNA libraries bearing sample barcodes and UMIs. TCRdb reprocessed the 5' RACE reads with MiXCR, giving one entry per CDR3 protein. The table shows roughly 370,000 distinct CDR3 sequences, with 16% occurring only once. This clonotype showed up just a few times. What it binds is unknown. The clonotype comes from a man between 18 and 35 years old who had mild COVID-19 (a few samples of this study predate the infection). Cell type and time point are not known. The source material was PBMCs or a T cell subset sorted from them (not recorded which). The rearrangement uses TRBV6-5 and TRBJ1-2, with D perhaps matching TRBD1 (6 bases). CDR3: CASSLGGGPGYTF. For the CDR3, the DNA is TGTGCCAGCAGCCTAGGGGGGGGGCCCGGCTACACCTTC.